A selection of T cell receptor beta chains follows, all from one sample in a study of shared clonotypes between healthy human individuals. Libraries were prepared by immunoSEQ multiplex PCR; TCRdb keeps only in-frame clonotypes and omits some of them. Among 2 million to 3 million clones listed, more than 85% were seen once. The sequenced sample consisted of naive CD4+ T cells from PBMCs. All receptors come from a young man in good health. Some clones in this sample may be carry-over from other donors' samples. Each CDR3 is given with its conserved first and last residue. The order of the fields is V gene, J gene, clone size, D gene, CDR3 DNA, CDR3 protein. A D gene is named only where the DNA matches it firmly. A row's size may be missing; if present it is once, few, many or a size class.

TRBV18	TRBJ2-1	NA	NA	TGTGCCAGCTCACCAAGTTCAACAAAGGGGTACAATGAGCAGTTCTTC	CASSPSSTKGYNEQFF
TRBV27	TRBJ2-7	once	NA	TGTGCCAGCAGCCCGGGTGGGATAGCCCGGTCCTACGAGCAGTACTTC	CASSPGGIARSYEQYF
TRBV30	TRBJ2-7	NA	NA	TGTGCCTGGAGTGTGGCCCTCGAGCAGTACTTC	CAWSVALEQYF
TRBV28	TRBJ2-2	NA	NA	TGTGCCAGCAGATACCAAACCGGGGAGCTGTTTTTT	CASRYQTGELFF
TRBV11-2	TRBJ2-2	NA	TRBD2	TGTGCCAGCAGCCACTATAGCGGGAGGCGTGGCACCGGGGAGCTGTTTTTT	CASSHYSGRRGTGELFF
TRBV10-3	TRBJ1-2	few	NA	TGTGCCATCAGTGAGGGACGGGACTTCTATGGCTACACCTTC	CAISEGRDFYGYTF
TRBV11-2	TRBJ2-1	NA	NA	TGTGCCAGCAGCTTAGGTCGGCACAATGAGCAGTTCTTC	CASSLGRHNEQFF
TRBV6-5	TRBJ2-2	NA	NA	TGTGCCAGCAGTTACGATTCCGGGAGCTGGGAGCTGTTTTTT	CASSYDSGSWELFF
TRBV14	TRBJ2-7	NA	TRBD1	TGTGCCAGCAGCCAAGATCCCGGACAGGGGTCCTACGAGCAGTACTTC	CASSQDPGQGSYEQYF
TRBV11-3	TRBJ2-3	NA	TRBD2	TGTGCCAGCAGCTTAAGACTAGCGGGAGCTACAGATACGCAGTATTTT	CASSLRLAGATDTQYF
TRBV2	TRBJ2-3	NA	TRBD2	TGTGCCAGCTCTAAGCCGACTAGCGGGAACACCCCCCGCACAGATACGCAGTATTTT	CASSKPTSGNTPRTDTQYF
TRBV4-1	TRBJ2-3	NA	NA	TGCGCCAGCAGCCCCCAAGAAATCACAGATACGCAGTATTTT	CASSPQEITDTQYF
TRBV18	TRBJ2-5	once	NA	TGTGCCAGCTCACCACGATCGGAATCTCGGACCCAGTACTTC	CASSPRSESRTQYF
TRBV7-2	TRBJ2-2	NA	NA	TGTGCCAGCAGCCGACAAGGGGACTCAAGGCTGTTTTTT	CASSRQGDSRLFF
TRBV29-1	TRBJ2-3	NA	NA	TGCAGCGTCCGACTAGGAGGCACAGATACGCAGTATTTT	CSVRLGGTDTQYF
TRBV7-2	TRBJ2-7	NA	NA	TGTGCCAGCAGCTTTCTAGGGCGGGACGAGCAGTACTTC	CASSFLGRDEQYF
TRBV2	TRBJ1-4	NA	NA	TGTGCCAGCAGTGAAATTGGCAGGACTAATGAAAAACTGTTTTTT	CASSEIGRTNEKLFF
TRBV5-1	TRBJ2-7	NA	NA	TGCGCCAGCAGCTTGGCTCAGGGCTACGAGCAGTACTTC	CASSLAQGYEQYF
TRBV20-1	TRBJ2-7	NA	NA	TGCAGTGCTCGCGTCATATACGAGCAGTACTTC	CSARVIYEQYF
TRBV6-6	TRBJ2-7	NA	TRBD1	TGTGCCAGCAGCATAAACAGGGGGAGCTACGAGCAGTACTTC	CASSINRGSYEQYF
TRBV19	TRBJ1-4	NA	NA	TGTGCCAGTAGCCTCCCTCGGGGGGCAACTAATGAAAAACTGTTTTTT	CASSLPRGATNEKLFF
TRBV29-1	TRBJ1-1	few	NA	TGCAGCGTCGAAAACTGGAACACTGAAGCTTTCTTT	CSVENWNTEAFF
TRBV5-1	TRBJ2-7	once	NA	TGCGCCAGCAGCTTGAGCGCTGCAGCCTACGAGCAGTACTTC	CASSLSAAAYEQYF
TRBV5-8	TRBJ1-5	NA	TRBD1	TGTGCCAGCAGCTGGGGGACAGGGATTCGCAATCAGCCCCAGCATTTT	CASSWGTGIRNQPQHF
TRBV5-5	TRBJ2-7	NA	NA	TGTGCCAGCAGCAAAACAGGGGCGGGGTACGAGCAGTACTTC	CASSKTGAGYEQYF
TRBV28	TRBJ1-2	NA	NA	TGTGCCAGCAGTCCGGACAGCCTTAACTATGGCTACACCTTC	CASSPDSLNYGYTF
TRBV6-1	TRBJ2-5	NA	NA	TGTGCCAGCGGACCCCGGGGCGGACAAGAGACCCAGTACTTC	CASGPRGGQETQYF
TRBV7-6	TRBJ1-5	NA	NA	TGTGCCAGCAGCCCCTTGGCGATACGCAATCAGCCCCAGCATTTT	CASSPLAIRNQPQHF
TRBV18	TRBJ1-1	NA	NA	TGTGCCAGCTCACCGGGACTCCTAATGGAAGCTTTCTTT	CASSPGLLMEAFF
TRBV5-1	TRBJ2-7	NA	TRBD2	TGCGCCAGCAGCTTGGGGCTAGCGGGAGACCCCCCGAACCAATACGAGCAGTACTTC	CASSLGLAGDPPNQYEQYF
TRBV6-5	TRBJ2-3	NA	TRBD1	TGTGCCAGCAGTCGACAGGGGAGCACAGATACGCAGTATTTT	CASSRQGSTDTQYF
TRBV5-1	TRBJ2-3	NA	NA	TGCGCCAGCAGCCGGGGACAAGAAGATACGCAGTATTTT	CASSRGQEDTQYF
TRBV11-3	TRBJ2-2	once	NA	TGTGCCAGCAGCTCTACGTACACCGGGGAGCTGTTTTTT	CASSSTYTGELFF
TRBV5-4	TRBJ1-2	once	TRBD1	TGTGCCAGCAGGACAAAGGGACAGGGGAGCGGCTACACCTTC	CASRTKGQGSGYTF
TRBV27	TRBJ1-5	NA	NA	TGTGCCAGCAGTCTACACCGAAACAATCAGCCCCAGCATTTT	CASSLHRNNQPQHF
TRBV7-9	TRBJ2-7	NA	NA	TGTGCCAGCAGCCCCTCCCAGGGGCGCTACGAGCAGTACTTC	CASSPSQGRYEQYF
TRBV7-8	TRBJ2-1	NA	NA	TGTGCCAGCAGCTCCACGTCTCCCGAAGAGCAGTTCTTC	CASSSTSPEEQFF
TRBV5-4	TRBJ2-2	NA	NA	TGTGCCAGCAGCAACCCGCGGGCCACCGGGGAGCTGTTTTTT	CASSNPRATGELFF
TRBV20-1	TRBJ1-1	NA	NA	TGCAGTGCTAGAGATCTTTCTGAAGCTTTCTTT	CSARDLSEAFF
TRBV7-3	TRBJ2-1	NA	TRBD2	TGTGCCAGCAGCACCGTAGGCGGGCGGGAGGGCCATTACAATGAGCAGTTCTTC	CASSTVGGREGHYNEQFF
TRBV14	TRBJ2-7	NA	NA	TGTGCCAGCAGCCCCGGTCGGGGCGAGCAGTACTTC	CASSPGRGEQYF
TRBV5-1	TRBJ2-2	NA	TRBD1	TGCGCCAGCAGCTTGACTGGGACAGGGAACACCGGGGAGCTGTTTTTT	CASSLTGTGNTGELFF
TRBV2	TRBJ1-2	NA	TRBD1	TGTGCCAGCAGAGGACAGGGCGGCGGCTATGGCTACACCTTC	CASRGQGGGYGYTF
TRBV5-1	TRBJ2-2	NA	TRBD1	TGCGCCAGCAGCCCGAGACAGGGCAACACCGGGGAGCTGTTTTTT	CASSPRQGNTGELFF
TRBV29-1	TRBJ2-7	NA	NA	TGCAGCGTCCCCGGGACCAGGTTCTCCTACGAGCAGTACTTC	CSVPGTRFSYEQYF
TRBV7-9	TRBJ2-1	NA	NA	TGTGCCAGCAGCTCGACTAGGCCCTCCTACAATGAGCAGTTCTTC	CASSSTRPSYNEQFF
TRBV5-8	TRBJ2-7	NA	TRBD1	TGTGCCAGCAGCCTCGCTACAGGGGTCCTCGTCTACGAGCAGTACTTC	CASSLATGVLVYEQYF
TRBV28	TRBJ2-7	NA	NA	TGTGCCTCAGGGGTGTCCTACGAGCAGTACTTC	CASGVSYEQYF
TRBV11-3	TRBJ2-7	NA	TRBD1	TGTGCCAGCAGCTCGAATACGAGGACAGGGCGCTACGAGCAGTACTTC	CASSSNTRTGRYEQYF
TRBV6-6	TRBJ2-7	once	NA	TGTGCCAGCAGTTATGGGGGCAGGGGAGTCCCCTACGAGCAGTACTTC	CASSYGGRGVPYEQYF
TRBV14	TRBJ1-1	NA	NA	TGTGCCAGCAGCCAAGAGGTTTGGTACACTGAAGCTTTCTTT	CASSQEVWYTEAFF
TRBV7-3	TRBJ2-1	NA	NA	TGTGCCAGCAGCTCCCCGACGGCAGGGATAAATGAGCAGTTCTTC	CASSSPTAGINEQFF
TRBV28	TRBJ2-7	NA	TRBD1	TGTGCCAGCAGCCGACAGGGAGACGAGCAGTACTTC	CASSRQGDEQYF
TRBV19	TRBJ2-7	many	NA	TGTGCCAGTAGTATAGTCGGGCAGATCTACGAGCAGTACTTC	CASSIVGQIYEQYF
TRBV27	TRBJ2-2	once	TRBD1	TGTGCCAGCAGTCTAGGGACAGGGGTAAAAACCGGGGAGCTGTTTTTT	CASSLGTGVKTGELFF
TRBV7-3	TRBJ2-1	once	NA	TGTGCCAGCAGCTTAGTCGGGGCCCCTGGGGATGAGCAGTTCTTC	CASSLVGAPGDEQFF